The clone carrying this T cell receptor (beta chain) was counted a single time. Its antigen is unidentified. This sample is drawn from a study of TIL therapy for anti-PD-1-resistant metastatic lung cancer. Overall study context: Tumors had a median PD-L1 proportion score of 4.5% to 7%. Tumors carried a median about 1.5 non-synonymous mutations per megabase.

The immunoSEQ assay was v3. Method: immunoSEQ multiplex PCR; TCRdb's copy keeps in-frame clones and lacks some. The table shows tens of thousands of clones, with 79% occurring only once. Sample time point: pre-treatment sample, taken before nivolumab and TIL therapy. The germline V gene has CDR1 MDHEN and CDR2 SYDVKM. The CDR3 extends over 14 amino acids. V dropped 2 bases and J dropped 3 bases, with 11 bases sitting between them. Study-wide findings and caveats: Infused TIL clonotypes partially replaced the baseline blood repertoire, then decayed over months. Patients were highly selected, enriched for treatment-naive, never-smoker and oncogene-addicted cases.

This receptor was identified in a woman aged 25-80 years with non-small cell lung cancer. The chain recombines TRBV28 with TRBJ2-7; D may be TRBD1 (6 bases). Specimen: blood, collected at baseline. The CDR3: CASSLEGTLYEQYF. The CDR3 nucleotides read TGTGCCAGCAGTTTAGAGGGGACACTCTACGAGCAGTACTTC.